The present entry profiles one TCR beta chain with its context. The antigen is undetermined. Other DNA sequences in the same sample also yield this CDR3. This specimen belongs to a study of vaccination effects on CD4 cells after COVID-19. Study-wide context: Antigen-specific CD4+ T cells were expanded (with viral peptide pools) by the ViraFEST assay ahead of sequencing. They grew under 2.5 million PBMC in each well, adding about 10 IU/ml IL-2 and 8.5 to 10 ug/ml peptides.

TCRdb's table, derived via immunoSEQ multiplex PCR, lists solely in-frame clones and lacks some. The profile shows about 50,000 clones, roughly 80% of them singletons. Culture lasted around eleven days before CD4+ T cell isolation. Prior SARS-CoV-2 infection was absent in the vaccine recipients, as shown by negative nucleocapsid antibodies. Half-medium replacement with IL-2 medium occurred on days 3 and 7. The ends were cut back, 6 bases at V and 0 bases at J, with 8 bases in the middle. The CDR3 runs 13 residues. CDR1 is MNHEY and CDR2 is SVGAGI in the germline V gene. Sequenced material: CD4+ T cells from PBMCs cultured without peptide, taken before COVID-19 vaccination. This clonotype originated in a human donor who received a COVID-19 vaccine. This rearrangement joins TRBV6-5 to TRBJ1-1; D is ambiguous. DNA of the CDR3: TGTGCCAGCAGCAGGACGGTGAACACTGAAGCTTTCTTT. Translation: CASSRTVNTEAFF.